These T cell receptor beta chains were read from a single sample in a study of response to subunit inactivated influenza vaccine. TCRdb called the RT-PCR reads again in MiXCR, with one record for every CDR3 protein. The sample contains 650,000 to 800,000 distinct CDR3 sequences, roughly 13% of which appear only once. Source: PBMCs from blood, taken around two weeks before vaccination. These receptor sequences come from a man aged 45-60 years who received an inactivated influenza vaccine. Each CDR3 is given with its conserved first and last residue. A D gene is named only where the DNA matches it firmly. Expanded clones are given a class, and other clones once, few, many or no size at all.

d_call j_call v_call clone_size cdr3_aa cdr3_nt
- TRBJ1-2 TRBV9 few CASSVGSRGRRIYGYTF TGTGCCAGCAGCGTAGGAAGTAGAGGAAGGCGGATCTATGGCTACACCTTC
TRBD1 TRBJ2-1 TRBV28 many CASSNPGQGGNEQFF TGTGCCAGCAGTAATCCGGGACAGGGCGGCAATGAGCAGTTCTTC
- TRBJ2-3 TRBV28 - CASSPLLGGAIQGGTDTQYF TGTGCCAGCAGTCCCCTATTGGGCGGGGCCATCCAGGGTGGCACAGATACGCAGTATTTT
- TRBJ2-7 TRBV18 few CASSPNPGSYEQYF TGTGCCAGCTCACCAAATCCAGGCTCCTACGAGCAGTACTTC
TRBD2 TRBJ2-5 TRBV10-3 few CAISVTSAETQYF TGTGCCATCAGTGTAACTAGCGCGGAGACCCAGTACTTC
TRBD2 TRBJ2-3 TRBV20-1 - CSVRDPAGGQYF TGCAGTGTTAGAGATCCAGCGGGGGGGCAGTATTTT
- TRBJ1-6 TRBV14 - CASSQTRGSPLHF TGTGCCAGCAGCCAAACTCGGGGGTCACCCCTCCACTTT
TRBD2 TRBJ2-1 TRBV9 - CASAEASGSSYNEQFF TGTGCCAGCGCGGAGGCTAGCGGGAGCTCCTACAATGAGCAGTTCTTC
- TRBJ1-2 TRBV6-2/TRBV6-3 many CASSYSAGVGYTF TGTGCCAGCAGTTACTCGGCAGGGGTTGGCTACACCTTC
- TRBJ2-7 TRBV20-1 - CSARDLRGQEQYF TGCAGTGCTAGAGATCTTCGGGGCCAAGAGCAGTACTTC
TRBD1 TRBJ1-1 TRBV12-3/TRBV12-4 many CASSSGTGDTEAFF TGTGCCAGCAGTTCCGGGACAGGGGACACTGAAGCTTTCTTT
- TRBJ2-3 TRBV4-3 - CASSQLRVSDTQYF TGCGCCAGCAGCCAACTTCGGGTGTCAGATACGCAGTATTTT
- TRBJ2-1 TRBV4-3 - CASSQESRGGNEQFF TGCGCCAGCAGCCAAGAGTCGAGGGGGGGGAATGAGCAGTTCTTC
- TRBJ1-1 TRBV7-9 once CASSLIPPGTEAFF TGTGCCAGCAGCTTAATCCCCCCGGGCACTGAAGCTTTCTTT
TRBD1 TRBJ2-1 TRBV20-1 - CSARTGGVTNEQFF TGCAGTGCTAGGACAGGGGGCGTAACCAATGAGCAGTTCTTC
- TRBJ2-7 TRBV30 - CAWRGLGNYEQYF TGTGCCTGGAGGGGATTGGGAAACTACGAGCAGTACTTC
- TRBJ2-3 TRBV11-1 - CASSFIGASRSTDTQYF TGTGCCAGCAGCTTCATCGGAGCGAGTAGGAGCACAGATACGCAGTATTTT
TRBD1 TRBJ2-3 TRBV5-1 many CASSLDGTGGKDTQYF TGCGCCAGCAGCTTGGATGGGACAGGGGGGAAAGATACGCAGTATTTT
- TRBJ1-4 TRBV15 - CATSENGGKLFF TGTGCCACCAGCGAGAACGGGGGGAAACTGTTTTTT
- TRBJ2-1 TRBV18 once CASSTGDFYNEQFF TGTGCCAGCTCAACCGGGGACTTTTACAATGAGCAGTTCTTC
- TRBJ2-1 TRBV4-1 few CASSQSRGVYNEQFF TGCGCCAGCAGCCAATCAAGGGGGGTCTACAATGAGCAGTTCTTC
- TRBJ2-1 TRBV9 many CASSSGSSSYNEQFF TGTGCCAGCAGCTCGGGTTCGAGCTCCTACAATGAGCAGTTCTTC
TRBD2 TRBJ2-1 TRBV4-2 many CASSQEVSGGASSPGSYNEQFF TGTGCCAGCAGCCAAGAGGTTAGCGGGGGGGCCTCTTCCCCGGGCTCCTACAATGAGCAGTTCTTC
TRBD2 TRBJ2-1 TRBV7-3 few CASSLFREGEQFF TGTGCCAGCAGCTTATTCAGGGAGGGTGAGCAGTTCTTC
- TRBJ2-3 TRBV5-1 - CASSSGVVNTQYF TGCGCCAGCAGCTCGGGGGTTGTAAATACGCAGTATTTT
TRBD1 TRBJ2-2 TRBV10-3 few CAISGTGANTGELFF TGTGCCATCAGTGGGACAGGGGCGAACACCGGGGAGCTGTTTTTT
TRBD1 TRBJ1-2 TRBV7-6 - CASSVAGGYGYTF TGTGCCAGCAGCGTCGCAGGGGGTTATGGCTACACCTTC
TRBD2 TRBJ2-1 TRBV28 - CASNLAGVGEQFF TGTGCCAGCAATCTGGCGGGGGTAGGAGAGCAGTTCTTC
- TRBJ2-7 TRBV6-4 few CASSDSTTKEQYF TGTGCCAGCAGTGACTCGACGACAAAAGAGCAGTACTTC
- TRBJ1-2 TRBV12-3/TRBV12-4 few CASSLRARNYGYTF TGTGCCAGCAGTTTAAGGGCGAGGAACTATGGCTACACCTTC
- TRBJ2-7 TRBV4-3 few CASSQARGTRVEEQYF TGCGCCAGCAGCCAAGCCCGCGGGACAAGAGTGGAGGAGCAGTACTTC
- TRBJ1-2 TRBV20-1 - CSASHGQGNYGYTF TGCAGTGCTAGTCATGGGCAGGGCAACTATGGCTACACCTTC
- TRBJ2-3 TRBV7-6 few CASSLIRGTDTQYF TGTGCCAGCAGCTTAATCAGGGGCACAGATACGCAGTATTTT
- TRBJ1-2 TRBV6-1 - CASSEARGVGYYGYTF TGTGCCAGCAGTGAAGCGCGTGGAGTGGGGTACTATGGCTACACCTTC
TRBD2 TRBJ2-1 TRBV5-4 many CASSPRGGSGNEQFF TGTGCCAGCAGCCCCAGAGGCGGGAGCGGCAATGAGCAGTTCTTC
TRBD2 TRBJ2-1 TRBV5-1 - CASSFDGGEQFF TGCGCCAGCAGCTTCGACGGGGGGGAGCAGTTCTTC
TRBD2 TRBJ2-1 TRBV4-1 many CASRGLALIPTEQFF TGCGCCAGCAGAGGACTAGCGTTGATTCCTACGGAGCAGTTCTTC
- TRBJ2-5 TRBV2 - CASSEANRVAETQYF TGTGCCAGCAGTGAAGCCAACAGGGTTGCAGAGACCCAGTACTTC
- TRBJ1-4 TRBV10-2 - CASSEYGAQNEKLFF TGCGCCAGCAGTGAATACGGGGCGCAAAATGAAAAACTGTTTTTT
- TRBJ2-2 TRBV12-3/TRBV12-4 - CASQGGNTGELFF TGTGCCAGCCAGGGGGGAAACACCGGGGAGCTGTTTTTT
- TRBJ2-5 TRBV2 - CASSDQLTLRETQYF TGTGCCAGCAGTGACCAGCTAACACTGAGAGAGACCCAGTACTTC
- TRBJ2-3 TRBV12-3/TRBV12-4 few CASSDKSGSRDTQYF TGTGCCAGCAGTGACAAGTCCGGGAGCAGAGATACGCAGTATTTT
- TRBJ2-2 TRBV3-1 many CASSQDLRENTGELFF TGTGCCAGCAGCCAAGATCTTAGGGAGAACACCGGGGAGCTGTTTTTT
- TRBJ2-3 TRBV20-1 - CSAREAPRGSDTQYF TGCAGTGCTAGAGAAGCTCCGAGAGGGTCAGATACGCAGTATTTT
- TRBJ2-1 TRBV28 few CASSPLLSRVIYEQFF TGTGCCAGCAGTCCCCTTCTTTCGAGGGTAATCTATGAGCAGTTCTTC
- TRBJ2-1 TRBV20-1 - CSARGHSEQFF TGCAGTGCGAGGGGACACTCTGAGCAGTTCTTC
- TRBJ1-1 TRBV2 few CASSDRDLLKKNTEAFF TGTGCCAGCAGTGATCGGGACCTACTAAAGAAGAACACTGAAGCTTTCTTT
- TRBJ2-7 TRBV27 many CASSVQGGSYEQYF TGTGCCAGCAGTGTACAGGGAGGAAGCTACGAGCAGTACTTC
- TRBJ2-1 TRBV12-3/TRBV12-4 few CASRRETGLNEQFF TGTGCCAGCAGGAGAGAGACCGGCCTCAATGAGCAGTTCTTC
- TRBJ1-2 TRBV11-2 many CASSQGEGYGYTF TGTGCCAGCAGTCAGGGTGAGGGCTATGGCTACACCTTC
TRBD2 TRBJ2-1 TRBV12-3/TRBV12-4 many CASSLAGGNEQFF TGTGCCAGCAGTTTGGCGGGAGGTAATGAGCAGTTCTTC
- TRBJ2-7 TRBV7-9 - CASSWAAGTYEQYF TGTGCCAGCAGCTGGGCGGCTGGGACCTACGAGCAGTACTTC
TRBD2 TRBJ2-1 TRBV4-1 few CASSQLGRLADIYNEQFF TGCGCCAGCAGCCAATTAGGCCGGCTAGCGGATATATACAATGAGCAGTTCTTC
- TRBJ2-6 TRBV28 - CASSYTGTGANVLTF TGTGCCAGCAGCTACACAGGGACTGGGGCCAACGTCCTGACTTTC
TRBD2 TRBJ2-1 TRBV30 few CAWQGLAGGRSSYNEQFF TGTGCCTGGCAGGGGCTAGCGGGAGGGAGGAGCTCCTACAATGAGCAGTTCTTC